This TCR beta chain appears in the sequencing data of a study of Ad26.COV2.S vaccination and SARS-CoV-2 variants (dated by TCRdb to the early 2020s). About the full investigation: Vaccine-arm donors came from COV1001, a multicentre, randomized, double-blind, placebo-controlled phase I-IIa trial of Ad26.COV2.S in healthy adults. Trial participants were randomized into five groups of five, in which low-dose or high-dose Ad26.COV2.S was given once or twice, or placebo was given on both occasions. Throughout the experiments and outcome assessment, investigators stayed blinded to trial group allocation. Sequencing of the TCRbeta repertoire served to evaluate the specificity and breadth of SARS-CoV-2-reactive T cell receptors following Ad26.COV2.S vaccination. Dosing of Ad26.COV2.S was intramuscular, at either 5x10^10 or 1x10^11 viral particles, delivered as one shot or as two shots spaced 56 days apart. The TCR-sequenced set comprised approximately 32 samples: some 20 Ad26.COV2.S vaccine recipients, 5 placebo recipients and 8 SARS-CoV-2 convalescent individuals. General conclusions and limits of the study: The study was not powered to compare responses between vaccine doses or regimens. Higher spike-specific TCR breadth was observed in Ad26.COV2.S recipients than in placebo recipients (P = 0.0014). Vaccine and placebo recipients had comparable non-spike TCR breadth, which fits with the vaccine containing only spike. The authors noted that total T cell responses may have been underestimated by the TCR breadth and depth analyses. Substantial breadth of spike-specific CD8+ and CD4+ T cell responses was reported after vaccination.

Worth noting for this clone: Its binding antigen is unknown. No much larger clonotype is one base removed from it; base qualities were not supplied.

The immunoSEQ Assay was the method used to sequence TCRbeta CDR3 regions. After extraction, genomic DNA underwent amplification by bias-controlled multiplex PCR, followed by high-throughput sequencing. In the source study's methods: To quantify the absolute abundance of each unique TCRbeta CDR3 region, sequences were collapsed and filtered. T cell fraction was estimated by normalizing TCRbeta template counts to usable DNA, with usable DNA measured through amplification of reference genes found in all nucleated cells. Repertoire TCRs were annotated as SARS-CoV-2-specific by exact matching of V gene, CDR3 amino acid sequence and J gene to a known reactive TCR set. MIRA supplied the reference SARS-CoV-2 TCR set, which was filtered for enrichment in COVID-19-positive ImmuneCODE repertoires so that public or cross-reactive TCRs were removed. Using the MIRA antigens, annotated TCRs were further analysed by specific ORF or by position within an ORF. Depth was the summed frequency of annotated unique rearrangements, while breadth was defined as annotated unique rearrangements over total unique productive rearrangements. Two-sided Wilcoxon rank-sum tests were applied when comparing TCR breadth between groups. TCRdb limited this immuneACCESS table to in-frame rearrangements with V and J called. A share of clones is missing; checked studies link under half to unresolved V genes, and the rest is unexplained. V and J calls plus clone size are reproduced from that table; the DNA served to infer D and trimming. The sample table shows 250,000 to 300,000 clones, and about 90% are seen once. About 3.6% of the sample is in the top ten clones.

Explained via the paper, the treatment or condition label denotes: about 20 received Ad26.COV2.S at low or high dose, single or two shots; roughly five received placebo; per-sample allocation not given. Repertoires of vaccine and placebo recipients were sequenced from samples collected on day 63 after the first injection. Cohort 1b enrolled 25 or so adults aged 18-55 years at a single site in Boston, USA, between 29 July and 7 August 2020. Ad26.COV2.S was a replication-incompetent adenovirus type 26 vector that expressed a prefusion-stabilized SARS-CoV-2 spike protein derived from the original Wuhan strain. From the germline V gene, CDR1 is ENHRY and CDR2 is SYGVKD. Trimming costs V 4 bases and J 4 bases, and their ends lie 4 bases apart. Measured from the cysteine to the phenylalanine, the CDR3 is 11 residues long. Only CDR3 DNA remains: 33 bases, in frame from the first base.

The chain links TRBV10-3 with TRBJ1-2; too little of a D gene remains to name it. The TCR comes from a person between 18 and 65 years old who received the Ad26.COV2.S COVID-19 vaccine or a placebo. The sample was peripheral blood, taken in a trial of Ad26.COV2.S vaccine versus placebo. Read as DNA, the sequence is TGTGCCATCAGTGCTTCCTATGGCTACACCTTC. The translation is CAISASYGYTF.